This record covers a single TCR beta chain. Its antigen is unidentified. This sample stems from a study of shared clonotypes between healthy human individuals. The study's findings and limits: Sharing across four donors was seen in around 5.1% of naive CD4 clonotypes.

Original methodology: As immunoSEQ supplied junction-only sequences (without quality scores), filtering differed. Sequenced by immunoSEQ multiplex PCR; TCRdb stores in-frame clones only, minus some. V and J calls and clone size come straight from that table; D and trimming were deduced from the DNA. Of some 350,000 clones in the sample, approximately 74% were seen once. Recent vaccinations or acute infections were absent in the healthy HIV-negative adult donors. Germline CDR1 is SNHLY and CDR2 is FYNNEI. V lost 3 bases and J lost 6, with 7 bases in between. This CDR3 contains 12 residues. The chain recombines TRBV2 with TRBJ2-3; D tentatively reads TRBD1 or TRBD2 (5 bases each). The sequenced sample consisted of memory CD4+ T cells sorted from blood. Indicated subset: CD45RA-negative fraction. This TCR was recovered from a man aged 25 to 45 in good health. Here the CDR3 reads CASSDWGDTQYF. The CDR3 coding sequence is TGTGCCAGCAGTGATTGGGGGGATACGCAGTATTTT.